This T cell receptor beta chain derives from a study of human thymus T cells. Overall study findings and caveats: Related studies noted strongly shared thymic repertoires across unrelated people.

This CDR3 region has 17 residues. Germline CDR1 reads SNHLY; CDR2 reads FYNNEI. V lost 2 bases and J lost 1, with 17 bases in between. Obtained as resections during corrective heart surgery, the thymus tissue was then studied. The method was immunoSEQ multiplex PCR; TCRdb's version includes in-frame clones alone and lacks a portion of them. The table includes 100,000 to 150,000 clones, around 94% detected once. Concerning this clone: Its target is unknown.

Sequenced material: thymus tissue. J is TRBJ1-1 and V is TRBV2; D remains unclear. The receptor was isolated from a boy under two years old with a congenital heart defect but otherwise immunologically healthy. The CDR3 nucleotides read TGTGCCAGCAGTGAATGGTTCAGCCCCCCGACGAACACTGAAGCTTTCTTT. Translating it yields CASSEWFSPPTNTEAFF.